Presented here are 2 T cell receptor beta chains from one specimen sequenced in a study of T cells in localized non-small cell lung cancer (dated by TCRdb to the early 2020s). Preparation of the library involved the immunoSEQ multiplex PCR assay. This immuneACCESS table, as held by TCRdb, lists in-frame sequences with V and J called but not all clones. Of the missing ones, under half trace to an unresolved V gene in checked studies; the others have no known cause. The sample has some 38,000 clones on record, roughly 88% of them singletons. Around 6% of the sample goes to the ten largest clones. This sample comprised peripheral blood mononuclear cells, obtained before any cancer treatment. These receptor sequences come from a male donor aged 60 or older with stage II lung adenocarcinoma.

The chain combines TRBV7-8 with TRBJ2-7; D uncertain. There are 15 residues in the CDR3. Germline CDR1 and CDR2: SGHVS and FQNEAQ. V was pared by 2 bases and J by 3 bases, with 14 bases between. This CDR3 is CASSLSRQSYYEQYF. CDR3 DNA: TGTGCCAGCAGCTTATCCCGTCAGAGCTACTACGAGCAGTACTTC.

This chain connects TRBV5-4 to TRBJ1-1; TRBD1 is a possible D gene (5 bases). Germline lookup yields CDR1 SGHNT and CDR2 YYREEE (reference sequence). There are 15 residues in the CDR3. The V and J ends lost 0 bases and 1 base respectively, with 10 bases between them. CDR3 coding DNA: TGTGCCAGCAGCTTGGCCCAGGGTTCGAACACTGAAGCTTTCTTT. Encoded protein: CASSLAQGSNTEAFF.